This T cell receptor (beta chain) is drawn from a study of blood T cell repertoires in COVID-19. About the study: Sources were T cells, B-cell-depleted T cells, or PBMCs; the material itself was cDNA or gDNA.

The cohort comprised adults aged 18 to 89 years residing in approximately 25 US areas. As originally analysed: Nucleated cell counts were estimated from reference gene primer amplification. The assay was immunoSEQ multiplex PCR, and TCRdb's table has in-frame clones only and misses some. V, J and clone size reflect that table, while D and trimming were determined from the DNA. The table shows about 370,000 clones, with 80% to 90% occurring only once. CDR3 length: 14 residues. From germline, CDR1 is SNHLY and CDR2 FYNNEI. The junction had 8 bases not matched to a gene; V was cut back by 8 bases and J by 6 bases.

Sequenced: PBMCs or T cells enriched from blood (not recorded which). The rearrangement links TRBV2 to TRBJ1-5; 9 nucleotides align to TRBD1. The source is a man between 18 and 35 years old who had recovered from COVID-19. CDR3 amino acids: CASRTGGFVQPQHF. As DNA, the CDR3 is TGTGCCAGCCGAACAGGGGGCTTTGTTCAGCCCCAGCATTTT.